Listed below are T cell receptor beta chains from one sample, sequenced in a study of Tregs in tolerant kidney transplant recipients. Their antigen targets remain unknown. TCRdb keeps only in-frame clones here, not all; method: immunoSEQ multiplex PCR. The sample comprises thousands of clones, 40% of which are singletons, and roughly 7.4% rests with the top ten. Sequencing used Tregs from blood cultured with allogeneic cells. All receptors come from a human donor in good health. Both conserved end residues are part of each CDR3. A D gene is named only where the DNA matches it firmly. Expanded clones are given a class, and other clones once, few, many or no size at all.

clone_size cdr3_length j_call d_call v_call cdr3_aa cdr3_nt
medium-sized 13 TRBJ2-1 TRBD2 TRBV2 CASRKTSVYEQFF TGTGCCAGCAGAAAGACTAGCGTTTATGAGCAGTTCTTC
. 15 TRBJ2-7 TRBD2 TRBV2 CASSYRGGRRYEQYF TGTGCCAGCAGTTATAGAGGCGGGAGGAGGTACGAGCAGTACTTC
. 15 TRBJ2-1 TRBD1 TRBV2 CASSAPTGAHNEQFF TGTGCCAGCAGTGCGCCGACAGGGGCCCACAATGAGCAGTTCTTC
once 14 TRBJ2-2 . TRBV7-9 CASSPMGSTGELFF TGTGCCAGCAGCCCGATGGGCAGTACCGGGGAGCTGTTTTTT
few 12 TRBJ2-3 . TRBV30 CAWGSGLGSQYF TGTGCCTGGGGCTCGGGTCTGGGGTCGCAGTATTTT
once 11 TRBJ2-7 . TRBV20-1 CSAGGKYEQYF TGCAGTGCGGGGGGTAAATACGAGCAGTACTTC
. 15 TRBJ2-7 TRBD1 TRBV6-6 CASSYSGQSAYEQYF TGTGCCAGCAGTTACTCGGGACAGTCCGCCTACGAGCAGTACTTC
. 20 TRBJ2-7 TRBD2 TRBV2 CASSYSLTSGGFISSYEQYF TGTGCCAGCAGTTACTCTTTGACTAGCGGGGGGTTCATTAGCTCCTACGAGCAGTACTTC
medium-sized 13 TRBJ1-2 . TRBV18 CASSPTGEYGYTF TGTGCCAGCTCACCGACGGGGGAGTATGGCTACACCTTC
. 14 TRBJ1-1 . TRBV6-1 CASSSQAQLIGAFF TGTGCCAGCAGTTCCCAAGCTCAACTAATAGGAGCTTTCTTT
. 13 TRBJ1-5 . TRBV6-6 CASTQGLGQPQHF TGTGCCAGCACACAGGGCCTAGGTCAGCCCCAGCATTTT
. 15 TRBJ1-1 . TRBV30 CAWSEGGDGYTEAFF TGTGCCTGGAGTGAGGGGGGGGACGGTTACACTGAAGCTTTCTTT
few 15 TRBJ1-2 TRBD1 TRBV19 CASRPQGNLDYGYTF TGTGCCAGTAGGCCACAGGGGAATTTGGACTATGGCTACACCTTC
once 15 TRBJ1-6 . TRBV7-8 CASSSEGGLISPLHF TGTGCCAGCAGCTCCGAGGGGGGGCTGATTTCACCCCTCCACTTT
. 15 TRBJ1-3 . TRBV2 CASTMGHSSGNTIYF TGTGCCAGCACAATGGGACATAGCTCTGGAAACACCATATATTTT
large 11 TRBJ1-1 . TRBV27 CASSTTGKAFF TGTGCCAGCAGTACCACAGGGAAGGCTTTCTTT
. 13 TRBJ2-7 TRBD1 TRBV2 CASRTGPLYEQYF TGTGCCAGCAGGACAGGGCCCCTCTACGAGCAGTACTTC